This entry describes one TCR beta chain. The antigen is not known. The sample comes from a study of OX40 agonist ivuxolimab in advanced cancers. Study-level background: The patients got ivuxolimab, which is an agonistic anti-OX40 (CD134) antibody. The study's findings and limits: Low clonal expansion, among the lowest seen, marked partial responders at 0.1-3.0 mg/kg. It was not determined which antigens were specifically recognized by the peripheral T cells that had undergone clonal expansion.

Per the germline V gene, CDR1 is MNHNY and CDR2 is SVGAGI (reference sequence). This CDR3 spans 14 amino acids. V trimming: 2 bases; J trimming: 2 bases; junction bases outside the gene matches: 2. This table comes from immunoSEQ multiplex PCR, and its TCRdb copy is limited to in-frame clones, with some not included. The profile shows roughly 58,000 clones, roughly 80% of them singletons. This chain connects TRBV6-6 to TRBJ2-7; 8 positions match TRBD2. This TCR came from an adult with an advanced solid tumor such as melanoma, head and neck, liver or kidney cancer. Material: CD4+ or CD8+ T cells sorted from blood, obtained in a trial of the OX40 agonist ivuxolimab. The CDR3 here is CASSYTSGPYEQYF. The CDR3 DNA follows: TGTGCCAGCAGTTACACTAGCGGACCCTACGAGCAGTACTTC.